The clone carrying this T cell receptor (beta chain) occurred a few times. The sample belongs to a study of blood T cell repertoires in COVID-19. For the study at large: PBMCs, B-cell-depleted T cells, or T cells provided the cDNA or gDNA that made up the material.

Using immunoSEQ multiplex PCR, the repertoire was profiled, and TCRdb retains in-frame clones only, with some absent. The repertoire holds roughly 250,000 clones, around nine tenths seen once, with about 1.6% in the top ten. Looked up from germline, CDR1 is SGHDT and CDR2 is YYEEEE. The CDR3 runs to 18 residues. The ends lost 4 bases at V and 2 bases at J; junction bases unmatched: 9. Source material: PBMCs or T cells enriched from blood (not recorded which). The chain couples TRBV5-6 to TRBJ2-2; 12 bases line up with TRBD2. This clonotype was sampled from a woman in her forties or fifties who had recovered from COVID-19. The CDR3 is CASSKRTSGIPNTGELFF. The CDR3 nucleotides read TGTGCCAGCAGCAAAAGGACTAGCGGGATCCCAAACACCGGGGAGCTGTTTTTT.